These T cell receptor beta chains were read from a single sample in a study of early T cells in non-severe SARS-CoV-2 infection. TCRdb analysed the 5' RACE reads with MiXCR anew, one entry per CDR3 protein. Altogether approximately 90,000 distinct CDR3 sequences are present, 16% being singletons, with the ten largest covering about 4.7%. The starting material was whole blood, obtained at baseline. All receptors derive from an adult who was a healthcare worker with PCR-confirmed SARS-CoV-2 infection or an uninfected control (not recorded which). CDR3s include the opening cysteine and the closing phenylalanine or tryptophan. Size is omitted from some rows. Given values are once, few, many or a class for expanded clones.

j_gene	v_gene	len	abundance	CDR3aa
TRBJ2-1	TRBV11-2	15	NA	CASSLRLAGANEQFF
TRBJ2-3	TRBV20-1	17	NA	CSARDPTLSGHTDTQYF
TRBJ2-7	TRBV11-2	16	NA	CASSPPSERGAYEQYF
TRBJ1-3	TRBV5-6	17	many	CASSSYSFPSSGNTIYF
TRBJ2-1	TRBV28	17	NA	CASSFPSGQSSYNEQFF
TRBJ2-3	TRBV27	15	few	CASRPLAILTDTQYF
TRBJ1-3	TRBV7-6	14	few	CASSPDRRENTIYF
TRBJ1-2	TRBV7-9	14	few	CASSLDRQNYGYTF
TRBJ2-3	TRBV5-4	13	NA	CASSLKGTDTQYF
TRBJ2-1	TRBV24-1	17	many	CATSAAPEGGSNQEQFF
TRBJ2-1	TRBV4-1	15	few	CASSQPRTRGNEQFF
TRBJ1-1	TRBV2	13	NA	CASSVYGNTEAFF
TRBJ2-2	TRBV18	14	many	CASSPLGGTLELFF
TRBJ2-3	TRBV10-3	15	few	CAIETGGDASHTQYF
TRBJ2-7	TRBV6-5	13	NA	CASSYSMYTEQYF
TRBJ2-7	TRBV10-3	16	few	CAISRAETTSSYEQYF
TRBJ1-6	TRBV27	15	few	CASINESSYNSPLHF
TRBJ2-7	TRBV18	14	many	CASSPGTPVSEQYF
TRBJ2-3	TRBV28	16	NA	CASSPLLAGVIGTQYF
TRBJ2-3	TRBV27	15	NA	CASSSSAGSPDTQYF
TRBJ2-1	TRBV27	16	few	CASSLGGTGVHNEQFF
TRBJ2-3	TRBV4-1	13	many	CASSQERTVTQYF
TRBJ2-1	TRBV18	19	few	CASSPQPTSGLSSYNEQFF
TRBJ2-7	TRBV20-1	14	NA	CSADSGASIYEQYF
TRBJ2-2	TRBV13	16	few	CASSLRIAGGTGELFF
TRBJ2-6	TRBV6-1	14	NA	CASSGDSGANVLTF
TRBJ2-3	TRBV6-2/TRBV6-3	18	NA	CASSYSGTGGLVYGTQYF
TRBJ2-1	TRBV18	13	NA	CASSLDSEGEQSF
TRBJ2-7	TRBV28	14	few	CASTPGTNSYEQYF
TRBJ2-7	TRBV18	14	few	CASSPFGASYEQYF
TRBJ2-3	TRBV4-2	15	NA	CASSLQGRGTDTQYF
TRBJ1-6	TRBV20-1	14	NA	CSATMAVDNSPLHF
TRBJ2-7	TRBV28	16	few	CASSKATPMLGYEQYF
TRBJ2-2	TRBV7-2	16	few	CASSPGGSGNTGELFF
TRBJ2-1	TRBV7-9	14	few	CASSYSGDYNEQFF
TRBJ2-7	TRBV14	13	NA	CASRHREGYEQYF
TRBJ2-7	TRBV3-1	16	NA	CASSQASPHRTYEQCF
TRBJ2-1	TRBV4-2	14	NA	CASSQEDRADEQFF
TRBJ1-1	TRBV29-1	12	NA	CSATSDSSLAFF
TRBJ2-7	TRBV13	14	few	CASSIKFSSYEQYF
TRBJ2-1	TRBV28	17	few	CASSLYPRTGRPNEQFF
TRBJ2-1	TRBV20-1	15	NA	CSARDHRVLCNEQFF
TRBJ2-3	TRBV27	16	NA	CASSPLLAGAHNTQYF